This TCR beta chain is from a study of vaccination and CD4 T cells after COVID-19. Per the germline V gene, CDR1 is LNHDA and CDR2 is SQIVND (reference sequence). Trimming left V 10 bases short and J 3 bases short, with 16 bases between. The CDR3 runs to 14 residues. Treatment meaning: roughly ten-day PBMC culture with coronavirus spike peptide pools or control peptides (ViraFEST assay). TCR sequencing followed the expansion of antigen-specific T cells with peptide pools in ViraFEST. Isolation of CD4+ T cells by negative selection took place after less than twelve days of culture. A word on this clonotype: Its antigen is undetermined.

Oncomine TCR Beta short-read sequencing was applied to DNA from cultured CD4+ T cells. TCRdb re-analysed the PCR reads in MiXCR, keeping a single row per CDR3 protein. The table has over 14,000 distinct CDR3 sequences, under 60% seen once. The sample taken for sequencing was CD4+ T cells from blood, cultured in vitro. The chain combines TRBV19 with TRBJ1-3; D is ambiguous. This receptor was obtained from a human donor who had recovered from COVID-19. The CDR3 DNA reads as TGTGCCACCCGAAGGGAATCTGATGGAAACACCATATATTTT. This sequence encodes CATRRESDGNTIYF.